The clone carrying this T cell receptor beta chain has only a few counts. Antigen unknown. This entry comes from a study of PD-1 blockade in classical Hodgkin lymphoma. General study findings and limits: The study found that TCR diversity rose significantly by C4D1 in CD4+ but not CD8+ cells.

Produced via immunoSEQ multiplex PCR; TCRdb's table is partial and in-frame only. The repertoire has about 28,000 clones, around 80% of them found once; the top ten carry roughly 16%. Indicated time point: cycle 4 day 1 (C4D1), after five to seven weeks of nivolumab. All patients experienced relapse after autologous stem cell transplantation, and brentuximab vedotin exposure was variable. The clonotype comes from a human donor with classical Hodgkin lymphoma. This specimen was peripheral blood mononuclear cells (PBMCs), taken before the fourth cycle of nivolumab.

The CDR3 sequence: CASSLGPASYEQYF. As DNA, the CDR3 is TGCGCCAGCAGCTTGGGGCCAGCCTCCTACGAGCAGTACTTC. The J gene is TRBJ2-7, the V gene TRBV5-1; unclear D gene. Germline V gene sequence: CDR1 SGHRS, CDR2 YFSETQ. Trimming took off 0 bases at V and 0 bases at J, with 7 bases between the two ends. The CDR3 extends over 14 amino acids.